This T cell receptor (beta chain) was found in a study of shared clonotypes between healthy human individuals. As to this clone: What it binds is not known.

In germline, CDR1 is MGHRA, CDR2 YSYEKL. This CDR3 region has 17 residues. Germline trimming cut 0 bases from V and 3 bases from J; bases unmatched to any gene: 6. Donation came from healthy HIV-negative adults that had no recent acute infections or vaccinations. CD4+ cells yielded CD45RA+ naive and CD45RA-negative memory subsets. Study conclusions and caveats: Genetic and exposure-history diversity was limited by the few donors.

Running of the assay took place at deep level. This table comes from immunoSEQ multiplex PCR, and its TCRdb copy is limited to in-frame clones, with some not included. The sample records a few million clones, 85% to 95% being singletons. This chain joins TRBV4-1 and TRBJ2-1; 9 bases match TRBD2. Material for sequencing was naive CD4+ T cells sorted from blood. Subset here: CD45RA+ positively selected. This TCR was sampled from a man in his late teens or twenties in good health. This CDR3 is CASSQDRAGGSYNEQFF. The CDR3 region has the DNA TGCGCCAGCAGCCAAGATCGGGCGGGGGGGAGCTACAATGAGCAGTTCTTC.